This T cell receptor (beta chain) was recovered during a study of identical twins. Germline V CDR1 and CDR2: DFQATT, SNEGSKA (reference sequence). This CDR3 contains 16 residues. Between the trimmed V and J ends, which lost 2 bases and 6 bases, there was a span of 22 bases. TCRdb analysed the 5' RACE reads with MiXCR anew, one entry per CDR3 protein. The sample contains roughly 240,000 distinct CDR3 sequences, roughly 7% of which appear only once. Another study also made use of these data, one on yellow fever vaccine responses in identical twins.

This receptor was identified in a young woman in good health. The chain couples TRBV20-1 to TRBJ1-1; D is undetermined. Specimen: memory (CD45RO+) T cells sorted from blood. This CDR3 is CSARRAGGSKASEAFF. The CDR3 bases are TGCAGTGCTAGAAGGGCAGGAGGTTCTAAGGCTTCTGAAGCTTTCTTT.